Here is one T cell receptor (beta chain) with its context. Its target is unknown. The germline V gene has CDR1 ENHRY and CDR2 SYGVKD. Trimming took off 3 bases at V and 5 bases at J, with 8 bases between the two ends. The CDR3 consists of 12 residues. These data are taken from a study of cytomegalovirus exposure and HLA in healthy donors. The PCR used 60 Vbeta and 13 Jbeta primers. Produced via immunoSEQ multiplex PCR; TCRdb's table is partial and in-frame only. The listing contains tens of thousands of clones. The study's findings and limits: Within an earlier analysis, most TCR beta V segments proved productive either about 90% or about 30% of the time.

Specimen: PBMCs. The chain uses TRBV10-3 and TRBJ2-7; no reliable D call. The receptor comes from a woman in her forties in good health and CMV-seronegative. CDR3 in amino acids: CAISEWPDEQYF. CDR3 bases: TGTGCCATCAGTGAATGGCCTGACGAGCAGTACTTC.